The 3 T cell receptor beta chains presented below share a single source sample, sequenced in a study of blood T cell repertoires in COVID-19. The method was immunoSEQ multiplex PCR; TCRdb's version includes in-frame clones alone and lacks a portion of them. Of roughly 410,000 clones in the sample, roughly 90% were seen once. Sequenced sample: peripheral blood. The receptors shown here come from a woman aged 40-49 years with COVID-19, enrolled during active disease.

The chain has TRBV27 and TRBJ1-4; D gene ambiguous. Germline CDR1 and CDR2: MNHEY and SMNVEV (reference sequence). V lost 6 bases, J lost 1 base, and 9 bases lay in between. This CDR3 has 14 residues. CDR3 sequence (DNA): TGTGCCAGCAGCCCCTTGAGAACTAATGAAAAACTGTTTTTT. This codes for CASSPLRTNEKLFF. The full variable domain, its missing parts supplied by reference TRBV27 and TRBJ1-4, is EAQVTQNPRYLITVTGKKLTVTCSQNMNHEYMSWYRQDPGLGLRQIYYSMNVEVTDKGDVPEGYKVSRKEKRNFPLILESPSPNQTSLYFCASSPLRTNEKLFFGSGTQLSVL.

The J gene is TRBJ2-6, the V gene TRBV7-9, with D possibly matching TRBD2 (5 bases). The CDR3 sequence is 15 residues long. Deletions cut 5 bases from V and 0 bases from J, with 8 bases between. The germline V gene has CDR1 SEHNR and CDR2 FQNEAQ (reference sequence). The CDR3 DNA is TGTGCCAGCAGCCTTACTAGCTCTGGGGCCAACGTCCTGACTTTC. The encoded protein is CASSLTSSGANVLTF.

The chain couples TRBV5-1 to TRBJ2-7, with TRBD2 identical over 7 bases. The J segment lost 3 bases and the V segment lost 7 bases, leaving 7 bases of the junction unmatched. CDR1 is SGHRS and CDR2 is YFSETQ in the germline V gene. The CDR3 is 13 residues long. The CDR3 is CASANGGFYEQYF. CDR3 coding DNA: TGCGCCAGCGCCAACGGGGGGTTCTACGAGCAGTACTTC. The variable domain in full, completed from reference TRBV5-1 and TRBJ2-7, reads KAGVTQTPRYLIKTRGQQVTLSCSPISGHRSVSWYQQTPGQGLQFLFEYFSETQRNKGNFPGRFSGRQFSNSRSEMNVSTLELGDSALYLCASANGGFYEQYFGPGTRLTVT.